These 25 T cell receptor beta chains were all obtained from the same sample, sequenced in a study of regulatory T cells in long-lasting Graves disease. Researchers made TCR beta libraries by using iRepertoire HTBI primers and running Arm-PCR on CDR3 regions. TCRdb used MiXCR to reprocess the multiplex PCR reads, holding one entry per CDR3 protein. Here the sample spans roughly 380,000 distinct CDR3 sequences, over 15% being singletons. Time point indicated: newly diagnosed GD, antithyroid drugs for less than 3 months. Researchers made the TCR library from RNA that was extracted from PBMCs. The same data also went into a second study, on T cells in Graves' hyperthyroidism and ophthalmopathy.

Sequenced here: peripheral blood mononuclear cells (PBMCs), sampled at new diagnosis, from a patient treated with antithyroid drugs. The receptors shown here come from a man aged 35 to 55 with Graves disease.

This clonotype has just a few counts. V and J are TRBV27 and TRBJ2-1; the match to TRBD2 covers 14 bases. With the DNA end fitting TRBJ2-5 better, the J assignment may be wrong. Germline values: CDR1 MNHEY, CDR2 SMNVEV (reference sequence). This CDR3 spans 17 amino acids. The CDR3 DNA is TGTGCCAGCAGTCCGACTAGCGGGGGGGCTGGGAGAGAGACCCAGTACTTC. This sequence encodes CASSPTSGGAGRETQYF.

The rearrangement uses TRBV5-4 and TRBJ2-1; TRBD2 matches 7 bases. Germline loops: CDR1 SGHNT, CDR2 YYREEE (reference sequence). The CDR3 runs to 15 residues. Trimming cost V 0 bases and J 5 bases; bases outside gene matches: 5. In DNA, the CDR3 is TGTGCCAGCAGCTTGGCCGGGGGGTACCACAATGAGCAGTTCTTC. The encoded protein is CASSLAGGYHNEQFF.

On this clonotype: A much larger clone lies one base from this, so it may be a read error. The rearrangement uses TRBV5-5 and TRBJ2-4; D perhaps matches TRBD1 (6 bases). The DNA end lines up better with TRBJ2-5; the J call may be wrong. CDR1 is SGHKS and CDR2 is YYEKEE in the germline V gene (reference sequence). This CDR3 is built from 16 residues. CDR3 bases: TGTGCCAGCAGCTTGTGGCCACAGGGAGTGGGGGAGACCCAGTACTTC. Translated: CASSLWPQGVGETQYF.

The V call is TRBV20-1, the J call TRBJ2-5; 7 bases fit TRBD2. The J segment lost 0 bases and the V segment lost 6 bases, leaving 10 bases of the junction unmatched. The CDR3 consists of 15 residues. Germline lookup yields CDR1 DFQATT and CDR2 SNEGSKA (reference sequence). CDR3 sequence reads: CSARLARGYQETQYF. CDR3 bases: TGCAGTGCCCGTCTTGCGCGGGGGTACCAAGAGACCCAGTACTTC.

This clonotype has a count of ten or more. CDR3 region: CAISESGVGSTEAFF. DNA of the CDR3: TGTGCCATCAGTGAATCAGGGGTTGGAAGCACTGAAGCTTTCTTT. The chain employs TRBV10-3 and TRBJ1-1; possible D gene TRBD1, 6 bases. This CDR3 is built from 15 residues. In germline, CDR1 is ENHRY, CDR2 SYGVKD. V was shortened by 3 bases and J by 4 bases, with 15 bases between the two germline ends.

This clonotype occurred a few times. The gene calls are TRBV5-1 and TRBJ2-2; 7 positions match TRBD2. Losses at the gene ends were 1 base for V and 0 bases for J; bases not matched to a gene: 6. The germline CDR1 and CDR2 sequences are SGHRS and YFSETQ. This CDR3 is 17 amino acids long. This CDR3 is CASSLRGGFPNTGELFF. CDR3 nucleotide sequence: TGCGCCAGCAGCTTGAGGGGAGGGTTCCCGAACACCGGGGAGCTGTTTTTT.

This clonotype showed up many times. V is TRBV9 and J is TRBJ2-3, with TRBD2 matching 7 bases. This CDR3 is built from 15 residues. The V and J ends lost 3 bases and 5 bases, in that order; junction bases with no gene match: 9. Germline V gives CDR1 SGDLS, CDR2 YYNGEE. CDR3 in DNA: TGTGCCAGCAGCGCGACTAGCTATACGGGAGATACGCAGTATTTT. The encoded protein is CASSATSYTGDTQYF.

A word on this clonotype: A clone one base away is much larger, so this may be a read error. This chain joins TRBV7-3 and TRBJ2-1, with D possibly matching TRBD2 (5 bases). The CDR3 consists of 15 residues. In germline, CDR1 is SGHTA, CDR2 FQGTGA. V lost 2 bases and J lost 0, with 8 bases in between. The CDR3 DNA reads as TGTGCCAGCAGCTTAGTCGGGGTCTCCTACAATGAGCAGTTCTTC. Its protein product is CASSLVGVSYNEQFF.

With regard to this clonotype: A far larger clone differs by one base, so this is likely a read error. The genes are TRBV11-3 and TRBJ2-5; no firm D call. The CDR3 length is 15 residues. V lost 6 bases and J lost 5, with 19 bases in between. The germline gives CDR1 SGHNT, CDR2 YENEEA. CDR3 nucleotide sequence: TGTGCCAGCAGTTCCCCAGCGTGGGCCGGGGAGACCCAGTACTTC. Protein sequence: CASSSPAWAGETQYF.

The chain uses TRBV4-1 and TRBJ2-5, with a possible D match to TRBD2 (6 bases). The CDR3 contains 15 residues. CDR1 and CDR2 (germline): MGHRA, YSYEKL. V was trimmed by 4 bases and J by 7 bases, leaving 19 bases between them. The CDR3 coding sequence is TGCGCCAGCAGCCCCTCGGGGATGGGAGGTCGGACCCAGTACTTC. Protein sequence: CASSPSGMGGRTQYF.

This sequence joins TRBV4-2 and TRBJ1-4; D is unresolved. Germline V lookup: CDR1 LGHNA, CDR2 YNFKEQ. V gave up 4 bases and J gave up 0 bases, with 12 bases separating them. CDR3 length: 16 amino acids. This chain's CDR3 is CASSPIRTSTNEKLFF. The CDR3 bases are TGTGCCAGCAGCCCCATTCGGACCTCAACTAATGAAAAACTGTTTTTT.

This clonotype was counted between two and nine times. V usage is TRBV7-9 and J usage is TRBJ2-7, with 10 bases lining up with TRBD1. The DNA end is a closer match to TRBJ2-3, so the J assignment may be wrong. The CDR3 consists of 15 residues. Germline CDR1 SEHNR, CDR2 FQNEAQ (reference sequence). CDR3 nucleotides: TGTGCCAGCAGCTTAGGACAGGGGGCGGTGAATACGCAGTATTTT. Protein sequence: CASSLGQGAVNTQYF.

There are many counts of this clonotype. The chain carries TRBV20-1 and TRBJ2-1; no definite D call. The CDR3 loop spans 12 amino acids. Germline lookup yields CDR1 DFQATT and CDR2 SNEGSKA (reference sequence). Trimming stripped 0 bases from V and 5 bases from J, with 5 bases between. CDR3 bases: TGCAGTGCTAGAGAGGCGCACAATGAGCAGTTCTTC. Its translation: CSAREAHNEQFF.

The chain employs TRBV20-1 and TRBJ1-5; D call uncertain. Germline CDR1 is DFQATT and CDR2 is SNEGSKA (reference sequence). V shed 5 bases and J shed 6 bases, with 14 bases lying between them. CDR3 size: 13 residues. CDR3 sequence: CSAGSGVGQPQHF. DNA for the CDR3: TGCAGTGCTGGCAGTGGTGTTGGTCAGCCCCAGCATTTT.

This clonotype was seen at least ten times. The rearrangement uses TRBV4-2 and TRBJ2-2; D gene unclear. This CDR3 spans 16 amino acids. V dropped 1 base and J dropped 7 bases, with 16 bases sitting between them. From germline, CDR1 is LGHNA and CDR2 YNFKEQ. The CDR3 DNA sequence: TGTGCCAGCAGCCAAGTTACGATGGAAGGCATCGGGGAGCTGTTTTTT. It translates to CASSQVTMEGIGELFF.

V usage is TRBV4-1 and J usage is TRBJ2-1; 8 bases are a match to TRBD2. In germline, CDR1 is MGHRA, CDR2 YSYEKL. The CDR3 is made up of 15 amino acids. V dropped 5 bases and J dropped 3; count of bases not matched to a gene: 6. CDR3 sequence (DNA): TGCGCCAGCAGCTTTCCCGGGACTAGCTACAATGAGCAGTTCTTC. Translating gives CASSFPGTSYNEQFF.

V gene TRBV15 combines with J gene TRBJ1-1; D is undetermined. Trimming removed 3 bases from V and 8 bases from J, with 19 bases in between. The CDR3 runs to 15 residues. From germline, CDR1 is LNHNV and CDR2 YYDKDF (reference sequence). For the CDR3, the DNA is TGTGCCACCAGCAGCCAAACCGGGCCCCCCACCGAAGCTTTCTTT. Translating it yields CATSSQTGPPTEAFF.

With respect to this clonotype: A far larger clone is one base from this, pointing to a likely read error. The chain has TRBV11-3 and TRBJ2-7, with 7 bases aligning to TRBD1. Looked up from germline, CDR1 is SGHNT and CDR2 is YENEEA. The CDR3 has 15 residues. The V and J ends lost 1 base and 7 bases, in that order; junction bases with no gene match: 10. The CDR3 coding sequence is TGTGCCAGCAGCTTAGGACAGGGCTCCTACAATGAGCAGTACTTC. As protein: CASSLGQGSYNEQYF.

This clonotype was counted at least ten times. V and J are TRBV5-1 and TRBJ1-5; 12 positions match TRBD1. With V trimmed by 5 bases and J by 8 bases, 8 bases remained unmatched. Germline CDR1 and CDR2: SGHRS and YFSETQ. This CDR3 spans 15 amino acids. CDR3 protein: CASRPGTGGGEPQHF. In nucleotides, the CDR3 is TGCGCCAGCAGGCCCGGGACAGGGGGCGGGGAGCCCCAGCATTTT.

As concerns this clonotype: The conserved closing phenylalanine or tryptophan is absent in this CDR3, likely reflecting a read error. This rearrangement joins TRBV28 to TRBJ1-3; TRBD1 matches 9 bases. The CDR3 has 15 amino acids. J gave up 3 bases and V 5 bases, and 5 bases lay outside the gene matches. CDR1 and CDR2 from the germline V gene are MDHEN and SYDVKM. The CDR3 protein is CASSAPGQGGNTIYL. The CDR3 coding sequence is TGTGCCAGCAGTGCCCCGGGACAGGGTGGAAACACCATATATCTT.

This clonotype was seen at least ten times. Germline and junction disagree at one end, which may indicate a read error. This sequence joins TRBV5-1 and TRBJ2-1, with D perhaps matching TRBD2 (6 bases). Germline CDR1 and CDR2: SGHRS and YFSETQ. This CDR3 is 16 amino acids long. CDR3 nucleotides: TGTGCCAGCAGCTTAGGGCCCGGGAGCTCCTACAATGAGCAGTTCTTC. Residues: CASSLGPGSSYNEQFF.

This rearrangement joins TRBV9 to TRBJ1-2, with TRBD1 matching over 7 bases. V was pared by 0 bases and J by 3 bases, with 5 bases of the junction left unmatched. Germline CDR1 is SGDLS and CDR2 is YYNGEE. CDR3 length: 15 residues. The CDR3 bases are TGTGCCAGCAGCGTAGACAGGGGACTAGACTATGGCTACACCTTC. Its protein is CASSVDRGLDYGYTF.

V usage is TRBV9 and J usage is TRBJ2-2; D ambiguous. Germline assignment: CDR1 SGDLS and CDR2 YYNGEE. The CDR3 is made up of 15 amino acids. The V and J ends lost 1 base and 7 bases respectively, with 14 bases between them. This CDR3 is CASSVNRVPSGELFF. The CDR3 nucleotides read TGTGCCAGCAGCGTAAATCGGGTTCCCAGCGGGGAGCTGTTTTTT. The whole variable domain, filled in from reference TRBV9 and TRBJ2-2, reads DSGVTQTPKHLITATGQRVTLRCSPRSGDLSVYWYQQSLDQGLQFLIQYYNGEERAKGNILERFSAQQFPDLHSELNLSSLELGDSALYFCASSVNRVPSGELFFGEGSRLTVL.

The chain combines TRBV4-3 with TRBJ2-3; 7 bases are shared with TRBD1. The J call may be incorrect, as the DNA end agrees better with TRBJ2-5. Germline loops: CDR1 LGHNA, CDR2 YSLEER. The CDR3 has 14 residues. This chain's CDR3 is CASSQDRGMETQYF. For the CDR3, the DNA is TGCGCCAGCAGCCAAGACAGGGGGATGGAGACCCAGTACTTC.

This clonotype was picked up many times. The chain employs TRBV20-1 and TRBJ2-1; 8 positions agree with TRBD2. Germline loops: CDR1 DFQATT, CDR2 SNEGSKA (reference sequence). V lost 5 bases, J lost 7 bases, and 7 bases stayed unmatched. This CDR3 spans 13 amino acids. Written as DNA, the CDR3 is TGCAGTGCTGTTAGCGGGGCGGGGAATGAGCAGTTCTTC. It translates to CSAVSGAGNEQFF.